The text below deals with one T cell receptor (beta chain). Its antigen is not yet known. No base quality information exists; no much larger clone differs at one position. The sample belongs to a study of blood T cell repertoires in COVID-19 (dated by TCRdb to the early 2020s). In terms of the full investigation: Samples from collaborators originated in the United States, Italy and Spain and spanned both the acute and convalescent phases of COVID-19. The prospective study material was composed of cDNA or gDNA derived from T cells, B-cell-depleted T cells, or PBMCs. The dataset comprised deeply sampled blood TCRbeta repertoires from subjects exposed to, actively infected with, or recovered from COVID-19. The repertoires were released in a freely available public database intended as a resource for research on the immune response to SARS-CoV-2. The samples were drawn from the first 160 participants of the ongoing ImmuneRACE study and from 1,254 subjects provided by 6 global collaborators. A de-identified subject ID, COVID-19 status, age in years and sex were almost always included in the sample metadata. HLA class I and class II types, where available, came from metadata supplied by the sample provider rather than from assay-based typing. Results and caveats for the whole study, not just this receptor: The amount of clinical and demographic metadata varied by source and participant and was provided uncurated.

TCRbeta CDR3 regions were amplified from genomic DNA by means of the immunoSEQ Assay, a bias-controlled multiplex PCR. The study's processing was this. The number of nucleated cells in each sample was estimated from the amplification of reference gene primers within the assay. Sequence reads were collapsed and filtered to measure the absolute abundance of every unique TCRbeta CDR3 rearrangement. Productive Simpson clonality was computed per sample as the square root of Simpson's diversity index over productive rearrangements. In its TCRdb copy, this immuneACCESS table keeps in-frame sequences only and misses some clones. Where compared with another copy, unresolved V genes explain less than half of these, and the others have no known cause. The D gene and trimming were derived from the DNA, and the V and J assignments and clone size from that table. Across this sample there are approximately 100,000 clones, with 91% seen only once. Of the sample, 17% falls within the top ten clones.

Whole blood was collected in K2EDTA tubes by collaborating institutions according to the institutions' own protocols. Collaborator samples were shipped for TCRbeta analysis as frozen whole blood, isolated PBMCs, or DNA extracted from either sample type. V loses 3 bases of germline sequence and J loses 5 bases, and the interval between the two ends is 16 bases. From cysteine to phenylalanine, the CDR3 is 15 amino acids long. The DNA shown is the 45-base CDR3, in frame from base 1. The germline V gene (reference sequence) provides CDR1 LNHDA and CDR2 SQIVND. Recombination linked TRBV19 to TRBJ1-1; TRBD1 is possibly the D segment (6 matching bases). The source material was peripheral blood. The receptor was isolated from a man aged 50 or older with acute or convalescent COVID-19. The CDR3 protein is CASSIMAGVGTEAFF. The nucleotide sequence is given as TGTGCCAGTAGTATTATGGCAGGGGTTGGAACTGAAGCTTTCTTT.